This T cell receptor beta chain was identified in a study of cytomegalovirus exposure and HLA in healthy donors. V dropped 10 bases and J dropped 8; count of bases not matched to a gene: 10. This CDR3 is built from 12 residues. CDR1 and CDR2 from the germline V gene are MDHEN and SYDVKM. The PCR had 60 Vbeta and 13 Jbeta primers. The method was immunoSEQ multiplex PCR; TCRdb's version includes in-frame clones alone and lacks a portion of them. This sample has around 150,000 clones, with more than 75% found just once. Sequencing used PBMCs. The chain employs TRBV28 and TRBJ1-2; TRBD1 matches 7 bases. The sequence was obtained from a girl between 2 and 10 years old in good health and CMV-seropositive. DNA of the CDR3: TGTGCCACCAAATCCACAGGGGAAGGCTACACCTTC. Translation: CATKSTGEGYTF.